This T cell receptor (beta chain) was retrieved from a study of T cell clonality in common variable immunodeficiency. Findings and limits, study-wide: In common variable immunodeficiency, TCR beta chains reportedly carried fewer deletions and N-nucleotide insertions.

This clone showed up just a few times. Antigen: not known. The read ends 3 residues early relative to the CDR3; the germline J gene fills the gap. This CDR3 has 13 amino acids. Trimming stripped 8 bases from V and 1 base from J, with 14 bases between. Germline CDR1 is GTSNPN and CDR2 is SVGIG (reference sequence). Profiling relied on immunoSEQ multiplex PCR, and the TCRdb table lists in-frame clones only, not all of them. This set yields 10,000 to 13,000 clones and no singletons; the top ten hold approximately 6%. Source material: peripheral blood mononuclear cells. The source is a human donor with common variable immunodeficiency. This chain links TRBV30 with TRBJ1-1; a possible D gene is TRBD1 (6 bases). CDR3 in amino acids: CARNRARNTEAFF. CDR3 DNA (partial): TGTGCCAGAAACAGGGCGAGGAACACTGAA.